Following are 25 T cell receptor beta chains from one sample sequenced in a study of post-analysis software for immune sequencing data. General study points: Patients used several TRBV segments, including TRBV5-6, TRBV5-1 and TRBV20-1, more often than controls.

The antigens of these receptors remain unknown. Each TCR beta cDNA library carried unique molecular identifiers. TCRdb reprocessed the PCR reads via MiXCR and lists one record per CDR3 protein. The data show roughly 600,000 distinct CDR3 sequences, roughly 40% seen once. The sample was blood. The receptors derive from a girl under 18 with multiple sclerosis.

V usage is TRBV7-8 and J usage is TRBJ2-2, with D possibly matching TRBD1 (5 bases). The length of the CDR3 is 16 residues. Germline loops: CDR1 SGHVS, CDR2 FQNEAQ. V lost 0 bases, J lost 1 base, and 9 bases lay in between. CDR3 in amino acids: CASSLAPGQNTGELFF. DNA for the CDR3: TGTGCCAGCAGCTTAGCCCCCGGACAGAACACCGGGGAGCTGTTTTTT. Full variable domain (outside the CDR3, taken from reference TRBV7-8 and TRBJ2-2): GAGVSQSPRYKVAKRGQDVALRCDPISGHVSLFWYQQALGQGPEFLTYFQNEAQLDKSGLPSDRFFAERPEGSVSTLKIQRTQQEDSAVYLCASSLAPGQNTGELFFGEGSRLTVL.

This clonotype was detected only a few times. The chain carries TRBV12-3 or TRBV12-4 and TRBJ1-1, with 7 bases identical to TRBD1. With 5 bases clipped from V and 7 bases from J, the junction kept 4 bases outside the gene matches. This CDR3 is built from 12 residues. CDR3 residues: CASSGGQLEAFF. The CDR3 DNA reads as TGTGCCAGCAGTGGGGGACAGCTTGAAGCTTTCTTT.

The chain has TRBV7-9 and TRBJ2-1, with D possibly called TRBD1 or TRBD2 (5 bases each). CDR3 size: 15 residues. V gave up 10 bases and J gave up 9 bases, with 25 bases separating them. Looked up from germline, CDR1 is SEHNR and CDR2 is FQNEAQ (reference sequence). CDR3 protein: CATHEGRSMYGEQFF. The CDR3 nucleotides read TGTGCCACCCATGAGGGGCGGTCAATGTACGGTGAGCAGTTCTTC.

The chain links TRBV5-1 to TRBJ2-7, with D maybe TRBD2 (6 bases). This CDR3 has 13 residues. V gave up 6 bases and J gave up 0 bases, with 10 bases separating them. CDR1 is SGHRS and CDR2 is YFSETQ in the germline V gene. The CDR3, as DNA: TGCGCCAGCAAAGGCGGGGCCTCCTACGAGCAGTACTTC. It specifies CASKGGASYEQYF.

The chain links TRBV9 to TRBJ2-1; TRBD2 matches at 9 bases. There are 15 residues in the CDR3. The V gene end was trimmed by 4 bases and the J gene end by 3 bases; junction bases not matched to a gene: 5. Germline V gene sequence: CDR1 SGDLS, CDR2 YYNGEE. CDR3 coding DNA: TGTGCCAGCAGCCCTGGCGGGGGGGGCTACAATGAGCAGTTCTTC. It codes for CASSPGGGGYNEQFF.

In regard to this clonotype: The missing conserved phenylalanine or tryptophan at the end of this CDR3 makes a read error likely. The chain joins TRBV29-1 to TRBJ2-7, with 9 bases identical to TRBD2. Unmatched junction bases numbered 5, after V lost 6 bases and J lost 5 bases. The CDR3 spans 12 residues. Germline V gene lookup returns CDR1 SQVTM and CDR2 ANQGSEA. CDR3 coding DNA: TGCAGCGTACTAGCGGGTAGGAACGAGCAGTACATC. Protein: CSVLAGRNEQYI.

The chain recombines TRBV7-8 with TRBJ1-1; D possibly corresponds to TRBD1 (6 bases). Germline V lookup: CDR1 SGHVS, CDR2 FQNEAQ. This CDR3 contains 15 residues. Trimming stripped 3 bases from V and 1 base from J, with 12 bases between. CDR3 in amino acids: CASSLGTTGNTEAFF. In DNA, the CDR3 is TGTGCCAGCAGCTTGGGTACGACAGGGAACACTGAAGCTTTCTTT.

A remark on this clonotype: One junction end disagrees with the germline gene, perhaps due to a read error. The chain uses TRBV7-2 and TRBJ2-4; TRBD2 aligns across 14 bases. The J call may be in error: the DNA end matches TRBJ2-7 better. Per germline, CDR1 SGHTA and CDR2 FQGNSA. There are 18 residues in the CDR3. The CDR3 nucleotides are TGTGCCGGCAGCTGGAGGCCTCTAGGACTAGCGGGGGGATACGAGCAGTACTTC. It yields the protein CAGSWRPLGLAGGYEQYF.

This clonotype was counted a few times. J is TRBJ2-3 and V is TRBV5-6, with D hard to call. The CDR3 spans 14 residues. Germline V gives CDR1 SGHDT, CDR2 YYEEEE. V dropped 7 bases and J dropped 5 bases, with 17 bases sitting between them. The CDR3 sequence is CASRALGVQDTQYF. In nucleotides, the CDR3 is TGTGCCAGCCGCGCACTCGGAGTTCAAGATACGCAGTATTTT.

The gene calls are TRBV12-3 or TRBV12-4 and TRBJ1-2; D possibly corresponds to TRBD1 (5 bases). The CDR3 sequence is 13 residues long. V was trimmed by 5 bases and J by 8 bases, leaving 15 bases between them. The CDR3 reads CASSPPRGGGYTF. The CDR3 nucleotides are TGTGCCAGCAGTCCTCCAAGGGGTGGAGGCTACACCTTC.

Note on this clonotype: A much more abundant neighbour one base away suggests this may be a read error. The chain combines TRBV6-4 with TRBJ2-2, with 11 bases lining up with TRBD2. The CDR3 is 15 amino acids. Germline V gene sequence: CDR1 MRHNA, CDR2 SNTAGT. CDR3 amino acids: CTSSDSLAGAGELFF. The CDR3 nucleotides read TGTACCAGCAGTGACTCACTAGCGGGAGCCGGGGAGCTGTTTTTT.

The V and J genes are TRBV5-1 and TRBJ2-7, with a tentative D call TRBD2 (6 bases). Germline lookup yields CDR1 SGHRS and CDR2 YFSETQ. The CDR3 consists of 14 residues. V was trimmed by 5 bases and J by 2 bases, leaving 14 bases between them. CDR3 bases: TGCGCCAGCAGGCGGAGGGAATCAACCTACGAGCAGTACTTC. Its protein is CASRRRESTYEQYF.

The J gene is TRBJ2-1, the V gene TRBV11-2; D gene unclear. The CDR3 totals 15 residues. Trimming left V 4 bases short and J 1 base short, with 11 bases between. From germline, CDR1 is SGHAT and CDR2 FQNNGV. The CDR3 here is CASSSVRKSYNEQFF. The CDR3 region has the DNA TGTGCCAGCAGCTCGGTGAGGAAGTCCTACAATGAGCAGTTCTTC.

The chain recombines TRBV6-2 or TRBV6-3 with TRBJ2-1, with 11 bases lining up with TRBD2. Germline V CDR1 and CDR2: MNHEY, SVGEGT. The CDR3 consists of 16 residues. With 4 bases clipped from V and 5 bases from J, the junction kept 7 bases outside the gene matches. In DNA form, the CDR3 reads TGTGCCAGCAGTTTAGGGGGACTAGCGGAGGACAATGAGCAGTTCTTC. Translating it yields CASSLGGLAEDNEQFF.

V is TRBV3-1 and J is TRBJ1-2; D not certain. The germline V gene encodes CDR1 LGHDT and CDR2 YNNKEL (reference sequence). There are 13 residues in the CDR3. V gave up 3 bases and J gave up 8 bases, with 13 bases separating them. In nucleotides, the CDR3 is TGTGCCAGCAGCCACCGGACCATAGGCGGCTACACCTTC. Translation gives CASSHRTIGGYTF.

This clonotype was observed a handful of times. CDR3 nucleotide sequence: TGTGCCAGCAGCTTGGAGGCTAGCGGGGGCCAGGGGTTCTTC. Translating it yields CASSLEASGGQGFF. This chain joins TRBV7-2 and TRBJ2-1; 10 nucleotides align to TRBD2. J lost 15 bases, V lost 3 bases, and 11 bases had no gene match. CDR1 and CDR2 (germline): SGHTA, FQGNSA. The CDR3 totals 14 residues. Full variable domain (outside the CDR3, taken from reference TRBV7-2 and TRBJ2-1): GAGVSQSPSNKVTEKGKDVELRCDPISGHTALYWYRQSLGQGLEFLIYFQGNSAPDKSGLPSDRFSAERTGGSVSTLTIQRTQQEDSAVYLCASSLEASGGQGFFGPGTRLTVL.

On this clonotype: A much bigger clone sits one base away, suggesting this may be a read error. Given the absence of the conserved phenylalanine or tryptophan at the CDR3 end, a read error is likely. The rearrangement links TRBV24-1 to TRBJ2-1; 10 nucleotides agree with TRBD1. V trimming: 3 bases; J trimming: 8 bases; junction bases outside the gene matches: 6. Germline V lookup: CDR1 KGHDR, CDR2 SFDVKD. This CDR3 is built from 15 residues. In DNA, the CDR3 is TGTGCCACCAGTGATCCCGGGACAGGGGAGGATGAGCAGTTCCTC. Translation gives CATSDPGTGEDEQFL.

This clonotype was observed a few times. The chain combines TRBV3-1 with TRBJ2-5; D unresolved. CDR1 and CDR2 from the germline V gene are LGHDT and YNNKEL (reference sequence). The V gene lost 4 bases and the J gene lost 5 bases, with 20 bases spanning the gap. This CDR3 comprises 16 residues. The CDR3 loop is CASSPLYGPRIETQYF. In DNA, the CDR3 is TGTGCCAGCAGCCCGCTTTACGGCCCTCGAATTGAGACCCAGTACTTC.

This clonotype appeared a few times. V is TRBV28 and J is TRBJ2-7, with TRBD1 identical over 8 bases. After removal of 3 bases from V and 3 bases from J, the junction contained 4 bases not matched to a gene. The length of the CDR3 is 14 residues. Germline lookup yields CDR1 MDHEN and CDR2 SYDVKM. The CDR3 sequence: CASSLTGESYEQYF. CDR3 bases: TGTGCCAGCAGTTTGACAGGGGAGAGCTACGAGCAGTACTTC.

In this sample, this clonotype turned up a few times. This rearrangement joins TRBV5-1 to TRBJ2-5; D is undetermined. The germline gives CDR1 SGHRS, CDR2 YFSETQ. The CDR3 is made up of 12 amino acids. The germline V and J ends were trimmed by 0 bases and 9 bases, with 9 bases remaining between them. The CDR3 loop reads CASSLVWLPQYF. The CDR3 region has the DNA TGCGCCAGCAGCTTGGTCTGGCTCCCCCAGTACTTC.

The sample holds a few counts of this clonotype. The CDR3 reads CASNAGGDTEAFF. The CDR3, as DNA: TGTGCCAGCAACGCGGGAGGGGACACTGAAGCTTTCTTT. The chain carries TRBV6-1 and TRBJ1-1; TRBD1 might be the D (5 bases). The ends were cut back, 7 bases at V and 3 bases at J, with 12 bases in the middle. CDR1 MNHNS and CDR2 SASEGT come from the germline V gene. The CDR3 is made up of 13 amino acids.

This clonotype was found a few times. This rearrangement joins TRBV6-5 to TRBJ1-1, with D uncertain. This CDR3 spans 13 amino acids. Germline V CDR1 and CDR2: MNHEY, SVGAGI. The V gene lost 7 bases and the J gene lost 2 bases, with 11 bases spanning the gap. CDR3 in amino acids: CASIRAANTEAFF. CDR3 coding DNA: TGTGCCAGCATTAGGGCCGCTAACACTGAAGCTTTCTTT.

This clonotype was recorded a few times. The V call is TRBV7-2, the J call TRBJ2-5; D call uncertain. Germline V gene sequence: CDR1 SGHTA, CDR2 FQGNSA. The V end lost 6 bases, the J end lost 2 bases, and 16 bases lay between the germline ends. The CDR3 has 15 residues. The CDR3 nucleotides are TGTGCCAGCAGTCTCTTTGGGTCAGGACAAGAGACCCAGTACTTC. Its protein product is CASSLFGSGQETQYF.

The chain combines TRBV15 with TRBJ2-1; D not resolved. CDR1 is LNHNV, CDR2 YYDKDF, per germline (reference sequence). This CDR3 comprises 14 residues. Trimming took 4 bases from V and 4 from J, leaving 11 bases between them. In DNA, the CDR3 is TGTGCCACCAGCAATAGTTTCGAATACAATGAGCAGTTCTTC. Translated: CATSNSFEYNEQFF.

This chain connects TRBV7-2 to TRBJ2-5; TRBD2 matches at 8 bases. V lost 4 bases to trimming and J lost 4 bases; unmatched junction nucleotides: 23. The CDR3 runs to 20 residues. Germline V gene lookup returns CDR1 SGHTA and CDR2 FQGNSA. The DNA of the CDR3 is TGTGCCAGCAGCTACCGGGGGGGGTTAAGTGGGGAGGTCCTTCTAGAGACCCAGTACTTC. Encoded protein: CASSYRGGLSGEVLLETQYF.